The present entry profiles one T cell receptor (beta chain) with its context. Method: immunoSEQ multiplex PCR; TCRdb's copy keeps in-frame clones and lacks some. The table has 350,000 to 450,000 clones, roughly 84% seen once. Each exposed participant met a COVID-19 case in the 2 weeks preceding study entry. This sample is drawn from a study of blood T cell repertoires in COVID-19. In the study overall: In each case, the material was cDNA or gDNA derived from T cells, B-cell-depleted T cells, or PBMCs.

The V end lost 3 bases, the J end lost 0 bases, and 17 bases lay between the germline ends. The CDR3 sequence is 18 residues long. Source material: PBMCs or T cells enriched from blood (not recorded which). The genes are TRBV23-1 and TRBJ2-2; tentative D call: TRBD1 (6 bases). TRBV23-1 is classed as an ORF, of uncertain function. The sequence was obtained from a woman aged 18-29 years who had been exposed to COVID-19. In DNA form, the CDR3 reads TGCGCCAGCAGTCATAAGGACAGTCCTGCGACGAACACCGGGGAGCTGTTTTTT. Protein product: CASSHKDSPATNTGELFF.